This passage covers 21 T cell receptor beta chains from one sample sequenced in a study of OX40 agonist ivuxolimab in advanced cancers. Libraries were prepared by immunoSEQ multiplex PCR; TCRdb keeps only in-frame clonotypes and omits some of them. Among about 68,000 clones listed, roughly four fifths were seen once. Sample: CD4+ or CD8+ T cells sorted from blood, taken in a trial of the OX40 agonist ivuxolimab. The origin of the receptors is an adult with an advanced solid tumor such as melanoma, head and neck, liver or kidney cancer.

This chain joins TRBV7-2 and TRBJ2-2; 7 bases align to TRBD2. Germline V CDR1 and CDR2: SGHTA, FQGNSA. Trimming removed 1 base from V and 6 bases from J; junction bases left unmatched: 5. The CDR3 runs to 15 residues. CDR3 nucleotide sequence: TGTGCCAGCAGCTTAGGGAGCGGGGTGCCCGGGGAGCTGTTTTTT. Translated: CASSLGSGVPGELFF.

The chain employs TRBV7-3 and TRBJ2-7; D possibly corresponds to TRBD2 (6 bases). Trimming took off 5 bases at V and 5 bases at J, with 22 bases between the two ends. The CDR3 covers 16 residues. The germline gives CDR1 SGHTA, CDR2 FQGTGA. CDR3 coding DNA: TGTGCCAGCAGCACCCGGGCCGGCCAGGGAGGTCACGAGCAGTACTTC. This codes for CASSTRAGQGGHEQYF. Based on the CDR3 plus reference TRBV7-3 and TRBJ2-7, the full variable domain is GAGVSQTPSNKVTEKGKYVELRCDPISGHTALYWYRQSLGQGPEFLIYFQGTGAADDSGLPNDRFFAVRPEGSVSTLKIQRTERGDSAVYLCASSTRAGQGGHEQYFGPGTRLTVT.

Written as DNA, the CDR3 is TGTGCCAGTAGTCATATCCTAGGGACAGGGAAGGACAATGAGCAGTTCTTC. Its protein is CASSHILGTGKDNEQFF. This chain links TRBV19 with TRBJ2-1; TRBD1 matches 9 bases. Per germline, CDR1 LNHDA and CDR2 SQIVND (reference sequence). This CDR3 has 17 residues. V trimming: 5 bases; J trimming: 5 bases; junction bases outside the gene matches: 13.

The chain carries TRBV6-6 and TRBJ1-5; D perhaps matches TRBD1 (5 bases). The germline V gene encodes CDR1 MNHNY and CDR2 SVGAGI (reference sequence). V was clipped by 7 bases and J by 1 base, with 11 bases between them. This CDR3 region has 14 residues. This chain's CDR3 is CASTPRGSNQPQHF. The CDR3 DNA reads TGTGCCAGCACCCCAAGGGGAAGCAATCAGCCCCAGCATTTT.

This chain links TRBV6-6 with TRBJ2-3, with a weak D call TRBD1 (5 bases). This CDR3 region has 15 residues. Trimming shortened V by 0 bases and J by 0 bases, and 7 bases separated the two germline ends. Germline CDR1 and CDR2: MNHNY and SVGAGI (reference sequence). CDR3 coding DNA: TGTGCCAGCAGTTACTCGGACACCAGCACAGATACGCAGTATTTT. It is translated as CASSYSDTSTDTQYF.

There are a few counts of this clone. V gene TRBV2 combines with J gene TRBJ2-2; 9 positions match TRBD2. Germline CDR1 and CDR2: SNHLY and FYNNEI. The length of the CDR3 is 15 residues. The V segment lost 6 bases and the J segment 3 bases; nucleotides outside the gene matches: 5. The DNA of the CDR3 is TGTGCCAGCAGAGCTGGCGGGAGGGACACCGGGGAGCTGTTTTTT. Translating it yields CASRAGGRDTGELFF. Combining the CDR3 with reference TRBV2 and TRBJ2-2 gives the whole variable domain EPEVTQTPSHQVTQMGQEVILRCVPISNHLYFYWYRQILGQKVEFLVSFYNNEISEKSEIFDDQFSVERPDGSNFTLKIRSTKLEDSAMYFCASRAGGRDTGELFFGEGSRLTVL.

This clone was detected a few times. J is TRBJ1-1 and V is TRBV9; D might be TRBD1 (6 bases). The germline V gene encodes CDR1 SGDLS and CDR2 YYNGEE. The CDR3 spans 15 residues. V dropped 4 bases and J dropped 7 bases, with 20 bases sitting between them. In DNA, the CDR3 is TGTGCCAGCAGCCAGGGGAGGGGGGCCGGGGGTGAAGCTTTCTTT. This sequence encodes CASSQGRGAGGEAFF.

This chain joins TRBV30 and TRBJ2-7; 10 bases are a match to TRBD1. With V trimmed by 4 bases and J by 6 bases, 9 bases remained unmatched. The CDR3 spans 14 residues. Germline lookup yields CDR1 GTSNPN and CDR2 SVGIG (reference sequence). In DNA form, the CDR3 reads TGTGCCTGGATTCTAGACAGGGGGCCCTCCGAGCAGTACGTC. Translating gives CAWILDRGPSEQYV.

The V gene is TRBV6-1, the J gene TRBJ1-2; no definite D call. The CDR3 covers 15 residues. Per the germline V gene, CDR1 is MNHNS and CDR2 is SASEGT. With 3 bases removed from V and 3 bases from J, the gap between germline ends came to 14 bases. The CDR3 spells CASSEGGVLDYGYTF. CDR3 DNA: TGTGCCAGCAGTGAGGGCGGGGTGTTGGACTATGGCTACACCTTC.

The CDR3 protein is CASSSSGKPYEQYF. The CDR3 bases are TGTGCCAGCAGTTCCAGCGGGAAACCCTACGAGCAGTACTTC. This chain uses TRBV6-5 with TRBJ2-7; the match to TRBD2 covers 7 bases. The V gene end was trimmed by 4 bases and the J gene end by 2 bases; junction bases not matched to a gene: 5. This CDR3 contains 14 residues. Germline CDR1 and CDR2: MNHEY and SVGAGI.

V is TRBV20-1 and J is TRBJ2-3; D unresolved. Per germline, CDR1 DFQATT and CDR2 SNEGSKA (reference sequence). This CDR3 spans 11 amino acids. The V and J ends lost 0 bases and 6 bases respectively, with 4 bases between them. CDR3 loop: CSARERDTQYF. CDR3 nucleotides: TGCAGTGCTAGAGAGCGGGATACGCAGTATTTT.

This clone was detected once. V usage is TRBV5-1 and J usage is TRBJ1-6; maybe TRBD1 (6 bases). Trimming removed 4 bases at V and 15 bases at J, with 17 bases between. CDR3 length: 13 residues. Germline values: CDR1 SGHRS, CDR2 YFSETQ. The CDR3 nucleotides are TGCGCCAGCAGCGGGTCAGGGGCGCCCCTCCTCCACTTT. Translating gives CASSGSGAPLLHF.

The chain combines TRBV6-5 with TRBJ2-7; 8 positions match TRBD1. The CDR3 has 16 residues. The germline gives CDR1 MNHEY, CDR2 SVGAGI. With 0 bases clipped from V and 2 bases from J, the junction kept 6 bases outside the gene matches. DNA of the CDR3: TGTGCCAGCAGTTACTCCCCCCGACAGGGGACCTACGAGCAGTACTTC. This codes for CASSYSPRQGTYEQYF.

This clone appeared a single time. CDR3 region: CAWSSKLAGVNEQFF. The CDR3 coding sequence is TGTGCCTGGAGTTCGAAACTAGCGGGGGTCAATGAGCAGTTCTTC. V usage is TRBV30 and J usage is TRBJ2-1; 11 bases line up with TRBD2. Losses at the gene ends were 2 bases for V and 6 bases for J; bases not matched to a gene: 6. Germline-derived CDR1 and CDR2 are GTSNPN and SVGIG (reference sequence). The CDR3 spans 15 residues.

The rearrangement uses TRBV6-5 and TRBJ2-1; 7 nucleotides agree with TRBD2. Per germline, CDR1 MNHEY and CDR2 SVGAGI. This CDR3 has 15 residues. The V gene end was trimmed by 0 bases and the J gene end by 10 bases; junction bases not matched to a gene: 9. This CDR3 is CASSYSWALASEQFF. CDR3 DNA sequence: TGTGCCAGCAGTTACTCGTGGGCACTAGCGAGCGAGCAGTTCTTC.

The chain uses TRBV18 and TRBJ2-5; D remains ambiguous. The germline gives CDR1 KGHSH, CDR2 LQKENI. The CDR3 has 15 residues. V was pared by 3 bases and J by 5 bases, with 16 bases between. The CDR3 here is CASSPASLRTETQYF. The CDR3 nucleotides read TGTGCCAGCTCACCGGCGTCCCTGCGGACGGAGACCCAGTACTTC. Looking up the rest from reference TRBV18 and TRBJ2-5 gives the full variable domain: NAGVMQNPRHLVRRRGQEARLRCSPMKGHSHVYWYRQLPEEGLKFMVYLQKENIIDESGMPKERFSAEFPKEGPSILRIQQVVRGDSAAYFCASSPASLRTETQYFGPGTRLLVL.

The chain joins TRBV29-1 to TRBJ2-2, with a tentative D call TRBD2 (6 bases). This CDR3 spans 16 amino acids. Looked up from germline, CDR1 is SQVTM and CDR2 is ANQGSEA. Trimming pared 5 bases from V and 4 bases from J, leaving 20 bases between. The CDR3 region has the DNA TGCAGCGTTTCGGTTCGGGCGGGGTCGGTCACCGGGGAGCTGTTTTTT. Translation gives CSVSVRAGSVTGELFF.

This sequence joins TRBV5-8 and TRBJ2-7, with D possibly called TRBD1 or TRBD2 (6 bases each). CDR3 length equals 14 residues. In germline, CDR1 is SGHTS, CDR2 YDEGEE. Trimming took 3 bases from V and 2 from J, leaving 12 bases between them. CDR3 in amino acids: CASSWGGQTYEQYV. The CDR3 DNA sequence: TGTGCCAGCAGCTGGGGAGGACAGACCTACGAGCAGTACGTC.

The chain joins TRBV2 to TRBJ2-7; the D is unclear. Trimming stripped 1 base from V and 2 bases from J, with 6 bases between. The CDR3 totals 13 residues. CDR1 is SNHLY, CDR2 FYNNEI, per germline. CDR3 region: CASSEGVAYEQYV. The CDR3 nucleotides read TGTGCCAGCAGTGAAGGTGTAGCCTACGAGCAGTACGTC.

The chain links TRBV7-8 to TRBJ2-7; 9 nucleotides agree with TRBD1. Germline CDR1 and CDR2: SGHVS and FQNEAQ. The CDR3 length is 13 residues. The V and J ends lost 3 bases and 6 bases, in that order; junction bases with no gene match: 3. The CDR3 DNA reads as TGTGCCAGCAGCTTCGGGACAGGGACCGAGCAGTACGTC. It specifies CASSFGTGTEQYV.

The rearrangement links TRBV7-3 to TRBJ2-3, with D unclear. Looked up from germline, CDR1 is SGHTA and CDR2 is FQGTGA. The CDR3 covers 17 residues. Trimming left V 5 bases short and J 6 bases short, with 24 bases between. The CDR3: CASSTRPPVVPEDTQYF. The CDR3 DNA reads TGTGCCAGCAGCACCCGCCCCCCTGTAGTCCCGGAGGATACGCAGTATTTT.